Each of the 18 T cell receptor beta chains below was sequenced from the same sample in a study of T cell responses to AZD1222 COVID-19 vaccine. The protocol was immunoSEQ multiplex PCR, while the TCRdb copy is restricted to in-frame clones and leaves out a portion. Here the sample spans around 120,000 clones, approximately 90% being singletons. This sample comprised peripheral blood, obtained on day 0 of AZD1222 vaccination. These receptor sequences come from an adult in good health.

The CDR3 DNA reads TGTGCCAGCAGCTTAGGTTACGGGGGACAACTAAATGAAAAACTGTTTTTT. Its translation: CASSLGYGGQLNEKLFF. V is TRBV11-2 and J is TRBJ1-4, with D maybe TRBD1 (6 bases). Per germline, CDR1 SGHAT and CDR2 FQNNGV. The V and J ends lost 1 base and 5 bases respectively, with 17 bases between them. This CDR3 spans 17 amino acids.

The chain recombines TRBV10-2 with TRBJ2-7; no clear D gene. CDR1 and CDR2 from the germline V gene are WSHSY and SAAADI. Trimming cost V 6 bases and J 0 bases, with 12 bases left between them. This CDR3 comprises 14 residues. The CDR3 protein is CASRGGAHSYEQYF. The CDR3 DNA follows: TGCGCCAGCAGGGGCGGTGCTCACTCCTACGAGCAGTACTTC.

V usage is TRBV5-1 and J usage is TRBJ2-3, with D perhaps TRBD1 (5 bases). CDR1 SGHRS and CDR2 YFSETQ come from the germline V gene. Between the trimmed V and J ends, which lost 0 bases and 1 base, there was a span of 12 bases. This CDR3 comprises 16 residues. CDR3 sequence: CASSLGVLGRTDTQYF. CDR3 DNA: TGCGCCAGCAGCTTGGGTGTACTGGGGCGCACAGATACGCAGTATTTT.

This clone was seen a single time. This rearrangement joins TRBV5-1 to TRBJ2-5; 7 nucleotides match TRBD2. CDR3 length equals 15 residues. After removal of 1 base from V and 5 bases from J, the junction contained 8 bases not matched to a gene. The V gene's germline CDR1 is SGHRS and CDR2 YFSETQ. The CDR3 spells CASSLQGQGGETQYF. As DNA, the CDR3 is TGCGCCAGCAGCTTGCAGGGTCAGGGAGGGGAGACCCAGTACTTC.

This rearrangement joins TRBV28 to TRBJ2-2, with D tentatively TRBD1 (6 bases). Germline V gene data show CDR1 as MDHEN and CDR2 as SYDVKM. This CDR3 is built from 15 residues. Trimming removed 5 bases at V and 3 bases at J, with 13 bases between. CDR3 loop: CASSPPGADTGELFF. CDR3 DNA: TGTGCCAGCAGTCCCCCAGGGGCGGACACCGGGGAGCTGTTTTTT.

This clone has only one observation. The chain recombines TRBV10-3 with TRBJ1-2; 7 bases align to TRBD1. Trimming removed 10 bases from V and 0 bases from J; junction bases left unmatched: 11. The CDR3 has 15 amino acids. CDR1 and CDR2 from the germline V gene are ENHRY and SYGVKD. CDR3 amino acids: CATVRGDRPNYGYTF. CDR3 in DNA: TGTGCCACCGTCAGGGGGGACAGACCTAACTATGGCTACACCTTC.

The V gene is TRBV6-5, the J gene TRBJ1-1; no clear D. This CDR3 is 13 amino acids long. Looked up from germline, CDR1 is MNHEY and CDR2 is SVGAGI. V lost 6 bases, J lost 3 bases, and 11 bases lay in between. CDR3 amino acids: CASRVWSDTEAFF. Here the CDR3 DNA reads TGTGCCAGCAGAGTGTGGTCGGACACTGAAGCTTTCTTT.

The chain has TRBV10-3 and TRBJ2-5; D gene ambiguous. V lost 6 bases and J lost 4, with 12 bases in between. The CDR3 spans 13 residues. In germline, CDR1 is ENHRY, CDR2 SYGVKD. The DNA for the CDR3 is TGTGCCATCAGGGAAACAGTGGTAGAGACCCAGTACTTC. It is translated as CAIRETVVETQYF.

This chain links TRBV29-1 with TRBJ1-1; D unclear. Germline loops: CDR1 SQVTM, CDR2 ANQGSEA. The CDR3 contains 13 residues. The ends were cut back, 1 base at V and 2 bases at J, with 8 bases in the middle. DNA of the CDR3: TGCAGCGTTGAAGTGACACGCAACACTGAAGCTTTCTTT. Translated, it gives CSVEVTRNTEAFF.

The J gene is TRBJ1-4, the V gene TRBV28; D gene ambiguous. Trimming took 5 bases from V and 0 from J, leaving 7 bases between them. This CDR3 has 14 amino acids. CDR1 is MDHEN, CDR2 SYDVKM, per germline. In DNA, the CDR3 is TGTGCCAGCAGTCCAGGTACAACTAATGAAAAACTGTTTTTT. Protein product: CASSPGTTNEKLFF.

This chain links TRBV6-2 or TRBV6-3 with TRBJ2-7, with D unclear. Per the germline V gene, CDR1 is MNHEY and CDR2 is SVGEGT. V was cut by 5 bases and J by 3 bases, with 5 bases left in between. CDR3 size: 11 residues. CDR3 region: CASSHRYEQYF. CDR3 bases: TGTGCCAGCAGTCACCGCTACGAGCAGTACTTC.

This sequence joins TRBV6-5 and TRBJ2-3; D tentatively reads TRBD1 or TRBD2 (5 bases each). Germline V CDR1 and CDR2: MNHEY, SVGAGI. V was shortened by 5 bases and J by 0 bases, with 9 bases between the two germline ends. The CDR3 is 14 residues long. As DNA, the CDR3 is TGTGCCAGCAGTCCCTGGGACAGCACAGATACGCAGTATTTT. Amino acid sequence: CASSPWDSTDTQYF.

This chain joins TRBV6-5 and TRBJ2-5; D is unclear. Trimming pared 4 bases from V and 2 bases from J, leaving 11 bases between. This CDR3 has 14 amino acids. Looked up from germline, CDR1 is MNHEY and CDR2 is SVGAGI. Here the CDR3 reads CASSSPSDQETQYF. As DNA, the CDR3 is TGTGCCAGCAGTTCCCCCTCGGATCAAGAGACCCAGTACTTC.

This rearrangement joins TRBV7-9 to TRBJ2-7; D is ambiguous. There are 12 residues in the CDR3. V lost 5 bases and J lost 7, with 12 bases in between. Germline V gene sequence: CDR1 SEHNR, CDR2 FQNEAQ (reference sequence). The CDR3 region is CASSRLGTEQYF. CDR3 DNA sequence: TGTGCCAGCAGCCGGCTAGGTACGGAGCAGTACTTC.

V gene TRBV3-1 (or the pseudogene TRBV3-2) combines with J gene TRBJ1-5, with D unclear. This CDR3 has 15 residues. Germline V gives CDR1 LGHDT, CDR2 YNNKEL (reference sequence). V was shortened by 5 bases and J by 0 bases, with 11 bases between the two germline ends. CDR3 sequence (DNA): TGTGCCAGCAGCTCAGGACTCTATAGCAATCAGCCCCAGCATTTT. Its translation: CASSSGLYSNQPQHF.

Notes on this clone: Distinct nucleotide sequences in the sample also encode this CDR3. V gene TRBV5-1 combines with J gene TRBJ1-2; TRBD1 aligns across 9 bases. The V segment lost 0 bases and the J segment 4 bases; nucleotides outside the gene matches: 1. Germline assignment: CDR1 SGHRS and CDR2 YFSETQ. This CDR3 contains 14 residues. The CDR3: CASSLGQGGYGYTF. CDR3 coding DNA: TGCGCCAGCAGCTTGGGACAGGGGGGCTATGGCTACACCTTC.

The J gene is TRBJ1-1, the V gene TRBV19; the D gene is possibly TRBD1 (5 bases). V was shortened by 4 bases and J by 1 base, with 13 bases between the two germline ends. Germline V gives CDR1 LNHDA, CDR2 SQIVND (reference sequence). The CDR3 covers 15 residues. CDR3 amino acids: CASSTRVRSNTEAFF. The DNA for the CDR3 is TGTGCCAGTAGTACCAGGGTCAGGTCGAACACTGAAGCTTTCTTT.

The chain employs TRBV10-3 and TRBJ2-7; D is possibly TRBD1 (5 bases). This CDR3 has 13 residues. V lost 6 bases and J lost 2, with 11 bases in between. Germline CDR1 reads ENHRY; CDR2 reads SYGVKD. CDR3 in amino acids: CAISKTDTYEQYF. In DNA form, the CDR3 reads TGTGCCATCAGCAAAACGGACACCTACGAGCAGTACTTC.